A single sample gave rise to the 9 T cell receptor beta chains below, sequenced in a study of PD-1 blockade in classical Hodgkin lymphoma. Clones were read by immunoSEQ multiplex PCR, and TCRdb kept only the in-frame ones, dropping some. The table lists around 19,000 clones, 86% of them singletons. In every patient, relapse followed autologous stem cell transplantation, while exposure to brentuximab vedotin differed. The sample here was peripheral blood mononuclear cells (PBMCs), taken before the second cycle of nivolumab. These receptors were obtained from a human donor with classical Hodgkin lymphoma.

The rearrangement uses TRBV7-9 and TRBJ2-3, with a weak D call TRBD1 (5 bases). Trimming shortened V by 1 base and J by 7 bases, and 9 bases separated the two germline ends. Per the germline V gene, CDR1 is SEHNR and CDR2 is FQNEAQ (reference sequence). CDR3 size: 13 residues. The CDR3 reads CASSLEGMNTQYF. CDR3 nucleotide sequence: TGTGCCAGCAGCTTAGAGGGGATGAATACGCAGTATTTT.

This rearrangement joins TRBV5-4 to TRBJ2-3; 10 nucleotides align to TRBD2. The germline CDR1 and CDR2 sequences are SGHNT and YYREEE (reference sequence). J gave up 0 bases and V 5 bases, and 12 bases lay outside the gene matches. This CDR3 is built from 18 residues. The CDR3 loop is CASRETSGSSPSTDTQYF. The CDR3 nucleotides are TGTGCCAGCAGAGAGACTAGCGGGTCCTCCCCTAGCACAGATACGCAGTATTTT.

V is TRBV7-9 and J is TRBJ1-4, with D possibly matching TRBD1 (6 bases). CDR1 and CDR2 from the germline V gene are SEHNR and FQNEAQ (reference sequence). The CDR3 consists of 18 residues. Trimming cost V 1 base and J 2 bases, with 17 bases left between them. CDR3 nucleotide sequence: TGTGCCAGCAGCTTAGAACGGGGGGCGGGAGCTACTAATGAAAAACTGTTTTTT. This codes for CASSLERGAGATNEKLFF.

The chain couples TRBV5-1 to TRBJ2-3, with 8 nucleotides matching TRBD2. Per germline, CDR1 SGHRS and CDR2 YFSETQ. The CDR3 loop spans 16 amino acids. The V and J ends lost 4 bases and 1 base, in that order; junction bases with no gene match: 8. The CDR3 DNA follows: TGCGCCAGCAGCCGAGGGTCAGCGGGGGGCACAGATACGCAGTATTTT. Protein: CASSRGSAGGTDTQYF.

The chain carries TRBV7-2 and TRBJ1-2; D remains unclear. Trimming pared 1 base from V and 4 bases from J, leaving 7 bases between. The CDR3 is 13 amino acids. Per the germline V gene, CDR1 is SGHTA and CDR2 is FQGNSA. CDR3 in amino acids: CASSLGRSYGYTF. CDR3 DNA: TGTGCCAGCAGCTTAGGCAGATCCTATGGCTACACCTTC.

The J gene is TRBJ2-3, the V gene TRBV5-1, with D possibly being TRBD1 or TRBD2 (5 bases each). Per the germline V gene, CDR1 is SGHRS and CDR2 is YFSETQ. The CDR3 has 14 residues. V dropped 3 bases and J dropped 4 bases, with 12 bases sitting between them. The CDR3 sequence: CASSSVGVADTQYF. In nucleotides, the CDR3 is TGCGCCAGCAGCTCAGTGGGGGTCGCAGATACGCAGTATTTT.

The rearrangement uses TRBV5-1 and TRBJ2-3; 14 bases match TRBD2. Germline V CDR1 and CDR2: SGHRS, YFSETQ. The CDR3 is 14 residues long. The J segment lost 6 bases and the V segment lost 9 bases, leaving 6 bases of the junction unmatched. The CDR3: CATGLAGGTDTQYF. The CDR3 bases are TGCGCCACCGGACTAGCGGGGGGAACGGATACGCAGTATTTT.

J is TRBJ1-6 and V is TRBV4-1; D remains ambiguous. Per the germline V gene, CDR1 is MGHRA and CDR2 is YSYEKL. Trimming cost V 0 bases and J 10 bases, with 7 bases left between them. This CDR3 has 13 residues. This chain's CDR3 is CASSQERESPLHF. The CDR3 DNA reads TGCGCCAGCAGCCAAGAAAGGGAATCACCCCTCCACTTT.

This clone came up once. The V gene is TRBV6-4, the J gene TRBJ1-4, with 9 bases identical to TRBD1. Germline CDR1 reads MRHNA; CDR2 reads SNTAGT. Trimming at V came to 2 bases and at J to 4 bases, leaving 2 bases not matched to a gene. The CDR3 covers 15 residues. The CDR3 DNA reads as TGTGCCAGCAGTGACGGGGGACAGGGTAATGAAAAACTGTTTTTT. This sequence encodes CASSDGGQGNEKLFF.